This TCR beta chain was identified in a study of shared clonotypes between healthy human individuals. Study-level points and caveats: Represented diversity (both genetic and exposure-history) was limited by the small number of donors.

The CDR3 is 15 residues long. CDR1 and CDR2 (germline): SEHNR, FQNEAQ (reference sequence). Comments on this clone: Its antigen is still unknown. The junction shows a germline mismatch at one end, possibly a read error.

Once extracted for a subset, genomic DNA was divided evenly among several immunoSEQ plates. Per the original data handling: ImmunoSEQ output lacked quality scores and full-length reads, limiting matched filtering. This table comes from immunoSEQ multiplex PCR, and its TCRdb copy is limited to in-frame clones, with some not included. The DNA was the basis for D and trimming; V, J and clone size are from that table. The table lists roughly 500,000 clones, approximately 82% of them singletons, with around 12% in the top ten. Sequencing input: PBMCs. This chain uses TRBV7-9 with TRBJ1-2, with TRBD1 matching 9 bases. The receptor's source is a woman aged 35 to 49 in good health. Some clones in this sample may be carry-over from other donors' samples. CDR3 sequence: CTSSFPGQGNYGYTF. The CDR3 DNA is TGTACCAGCAGCTTTCCGGGACAGGGTAACTATGGCTACACCTTC.